The 13 T cell receptor beta chains reported below all come from one sample, sequenced in a study of blood T cells in healthy people across ages. A sample-barcoded 5' primer and a J-beta primer mix were used in a second PCR of about 7 to 12 cycles. MiXCR was run by TCRdb on the 5' RACE reads, yielding one entry per CDR3 protein. The sample lists over 1,300,000 distinct CDR3 sequences; 45% to 70% were seen once. The sequencing sample was made of blood. The receptors originated from a man between 18 and 29 years old in good health.

The V call is TRBV6-5, the J call TRBJ1-6; 9 nucleotides align to TRBD1. Germline V CDR1 and CDR2: MNHEY, SVGAGI. With 6 bases clipped from V and 8 bases from J, the junction kept 8 bases outside the gene matches. The CDR3 is made up of 15 amino acids. CDR3 sequence: CASSDQGQGDSPLHF. The CDR3 coding sequence is TGTGCCAGCAGCGACCAGGGACAGGGTGATTCACCCCTCCACTTT.

This clonotype was observed a single time. The germline gene is not matched at one end of the junction; a read error may be the cause. This chain joins TRBV2 and TRBJ2-3; D is possibly TRBD2 (6 bases). The CDR3 consists of 17 residues. Germline CDR1 and CDR2: SNHLY and FYNNEI. The chain's CDR3 is CAGSAAAGLTSTDTQYF. DNA for the CDR3: TGTGCCGGCAGTGCAGCAGCGGGCCTCACTAGCACAGATACGCAGTATTTT. Full variable domain (outside the CDR3, taken from reference TRBV2 and TRBJ2-3): EPEVTQTPSHQVTQMGQEVILRCVPISNHLYFYWYRQILGQKVEFLVSFYNNEISEKSEIFDDQFSVERPDGSNFTLKIRSTKLEDSAMYFCAGSAAAGLTSTDTQYFGPGTRLTVL.

V usage is TRBV10-3 and J usage is TRBJ2-3; no definite D call. This CDR3 is built from 12 residues. CDR1 and CDR2 from the germline V gene are ENHRY and SYGVKD. V was trimmed by 8 bases and J by 4 bases, leaving 10 bases between them. The CDR3 is CAISSPADTQYF. In DNA, the CDR3 is TGTGCCATCTCGTCCCCGGCAGATACGCAGTATTTT.

This clonotype was observed a handful of times. The CDR3 loop is CASSKRQGSDYEQYF. CDR3 bases: TGTGCCAGCAGCAAAAGACAGGGGTCTGACTACGAGCAGTACTTC. This chain joins TRBV5-5 and TRBJ2-7, with 8 bases aligning to TRBD1. V lost 4 bases and J lost 3; bases outside the gene matches: 9. CDR1 is SGHKS and CDR2 is YYEKEE in the germline V gene (reference sequence). The CDR3 covers 15 residues.

V gene TRBV4-2 combines with J gene TRBJ2-2, with D perhaps TRBD1 or TRBD2 (5 bases each). The CDR3 loop spans 14 amino acids. The V end was cut by 4 bases, the J end by 3 bases, with 9 bases between. Germline V gene lookup returns CDR1 LGHNA and CDR2 YNFKEQ. CDR3 loop: CASSRDHDTGELFF. CDR3 DNA: TGTGCCAGCAGCCGGGACCACGACACCGGGGAGCTGTTTTTT.

The gene calls are TRBV15 and TRBJ2-2; D is possibly TRBD1 (6 bases). V was cut by 1 base and J by 5 bases, with 14 bases left in between. The CDR3 runs 16 residues. Germline V CDR1 and CDR2: LNHNV, YYDKDF (reference sequence). Written as DNA, the CDR3 is TGTGCCACCAGCAGAGCACAGGGTATAGTAACCGGGGAGCTGTTTTTT. It is translated as CATSRAQGIVTGELFF.

This rearrangement joins TRBV7-2 to TRBJ2-2, with a tentative D call TRBD2 (6 bases). The CDR3 extends over 15 amino acids. The V gene lost 3 bases and the J gene lost 4 bases, with 12 bases spanning the gap. CDR1 and CDR2 (germline): SGHTA, FQGNSA. The CDR3 DNA reads TGTGCCAGCAGCTTTGTACTAGCTACCACCGGGGAGCTGTTTTTT. Translating gives CASSFVLATTGELFF.

This clonotype appeared once. The J gene is TRBJ1-5, the V gene TRBV7-2; TRBD1 might be the D (6 bases). Deletions cut 7 bases from V and 0 bases from J, with 10 bases between. CDR1 and CDR2 from the germline V gene are SGHTA and FQGNSA. The CDR3 is 14 residues long. The CDR3 DNA sequence: TGTGCCAGCACCAGGGGCCCTAGCAATCAGCCCCAGCATTTT. Amino acid sequence: CASTRGPSNQPQHF.

V gene TRBV4-3 combines with J gene TRBJ2-1; 7 bases map to TRBD2. CDR1 is LGHNA, CDR2 YSLEER, per germline. This CDR3 region has 15 residues. Trimming cost V 3 bases and J 5 bases; bases outside gene matches: 7. CDR3 DNA: TGCGCCAGCAGCCATGCCGGGACTACAGACAATGAGCAGTTCTTC. Its translation: CASSHAGTTDNEQFF.

This clonotype was seen just once. The chain combines TRBV3-1 with TRBJ1-5; D unclear. Germline V gives CDR1 LGHDT, CDR2 YNNKEL (reference sequence). The CDR3 totals 13 residues. V lost 4 bases and J 3 bases, leaving 7 bases between the germline ends. CDR3 region: CASSRVDNQPQHF. Written as DNA, the CDR3 is TGTGCCAGCAGCCGGGTAGACAATCAGCCCCAGCATTTT.

The CDR3 sequence is CSARGFGQETQYF. CDR3 DNA sequence: TGCAGTGCTAGAGGGTTCGGGCAAGAGACCCAGTACTTC. The chain couples TRBV20-1 to TRBJ2-5; D is uncertain. V was clipped by 1 base and J by 2 bases, with 8 bases between them. This CDR3 has 13 amino acids. Germline CDR1 reads DFQATT; CDR2 reads SNEGSKA (reference sequence).

V gene TRBV9 combines with J gene TRBJ2-2; possibly TRBD1 or TRBD2 for D (6 bases each). V dropped 3 bases and J dropped 4 bases, with 13 bases sitting between them. CDR1 is SGDLS and CDR2 is YYNGEE in the germline V gene. The CDR3 totals 15 residues. The CDR3 coding sequence is TGTGCCAGCAGCGGGGAGGACAGACGCACCGGGGAGCTGTTTTTT. It translates to CASSGEDRRTGELFF.

A few counts support this clonotype. The chain recombines TRBV20-1 with TRBJ2-7; D is perhaps TRBD2 (5 bases). V lost 6 bases, J lost 3 bases, and 15 bases lay in between. CDR3 length equals 13 residues. Germline assignment: CDR1 DFQATT and CDR2 SNEGSKA (reference sequence). The CDR3 loop is CSAKGEGVYEQYF. For the CDR3, the DNA is TGCAGTGCCAAGGGTGAGGGAGTCTACGAGCAGTACTTC.